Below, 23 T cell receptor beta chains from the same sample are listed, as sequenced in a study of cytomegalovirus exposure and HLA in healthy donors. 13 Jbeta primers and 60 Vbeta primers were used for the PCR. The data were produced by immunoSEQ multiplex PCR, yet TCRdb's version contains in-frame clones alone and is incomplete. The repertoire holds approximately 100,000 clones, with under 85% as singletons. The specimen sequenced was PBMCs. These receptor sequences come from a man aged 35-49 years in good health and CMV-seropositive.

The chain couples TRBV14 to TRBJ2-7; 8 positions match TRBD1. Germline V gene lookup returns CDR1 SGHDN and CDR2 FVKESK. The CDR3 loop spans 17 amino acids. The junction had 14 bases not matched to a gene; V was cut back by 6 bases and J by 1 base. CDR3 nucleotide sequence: TGTGCCAGCAGTCTCCCTAGTCCCGGGACAGGTTCCTACGAGCAGTACTTC. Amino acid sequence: CASSLPSPGTGSYEQYF. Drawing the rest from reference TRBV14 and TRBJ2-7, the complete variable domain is EAGVTQFPSHSVIEKGQTVTLRCDPISGHDNLYWYRRVMGKEIKFLLHFVKESKQDESGMPNNRFLAERTGGTYSTLKVQPAELEDSGVYFCASSLPSPGTGSYEQYFGPGTRLTVT.

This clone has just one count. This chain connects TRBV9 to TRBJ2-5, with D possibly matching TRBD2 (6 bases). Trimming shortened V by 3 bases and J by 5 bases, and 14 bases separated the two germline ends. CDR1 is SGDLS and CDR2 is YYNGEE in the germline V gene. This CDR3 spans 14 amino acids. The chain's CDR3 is CASSARREYETQYF. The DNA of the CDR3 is TGTGCCAGCAGCGCGAGGAGGGAGTACGAGACCCAGTACTTC.

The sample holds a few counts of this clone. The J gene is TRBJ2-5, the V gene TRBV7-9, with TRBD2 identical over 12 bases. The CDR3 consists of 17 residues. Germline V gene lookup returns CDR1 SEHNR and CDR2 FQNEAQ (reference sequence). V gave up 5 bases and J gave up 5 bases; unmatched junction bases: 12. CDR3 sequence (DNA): TGTGCCAGCAGCCCCGCCCGACTAGCGGGGGCTCGGGAGACCCAGTACTTC. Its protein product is CASSPARLAGARETQYF.

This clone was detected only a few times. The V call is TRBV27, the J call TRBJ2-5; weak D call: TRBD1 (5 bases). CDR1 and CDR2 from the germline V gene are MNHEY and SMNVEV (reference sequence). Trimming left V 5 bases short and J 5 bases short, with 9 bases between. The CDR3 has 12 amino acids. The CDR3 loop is CASSPGFETQYF. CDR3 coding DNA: TGTGCCAGCAGTCCAGGGTTTGAGACCCAGTACTTC.

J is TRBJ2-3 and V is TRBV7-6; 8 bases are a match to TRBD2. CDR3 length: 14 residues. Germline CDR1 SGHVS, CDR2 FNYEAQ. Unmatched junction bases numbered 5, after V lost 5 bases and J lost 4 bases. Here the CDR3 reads CASSLRTSSDTQYF. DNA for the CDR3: TGTGCCAGCAGCCTGAGGACTAGCTCAGATACGCAGTATTTT.

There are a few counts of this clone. The CDR3 DNA reads TGTGCCAGCAGCTTAGGAGTGTCACGGTCAAATTCACCCCTCCACTTT. Protein sequence: CASSLGVSRSNSPLHF. This chain joins TRBV7-8 and TRBJ1-6; D is unclear. This CDR3 is 16 amino acids long. Germline V gene data show CDR1 as SGHVS and CDR2 as FQNEAQ. V lost 1 base and J 7 bases, leaving 14 bases between the germline ends.

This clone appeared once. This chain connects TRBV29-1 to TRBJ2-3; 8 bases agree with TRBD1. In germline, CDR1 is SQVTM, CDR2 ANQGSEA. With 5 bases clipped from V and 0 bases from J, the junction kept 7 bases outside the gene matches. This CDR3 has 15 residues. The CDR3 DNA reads TGCAGCGTTTGCCGGACAGGGTCGAGCACAGATACGCAGTATTTT. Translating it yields CSVCRTGSSTDTQYF.

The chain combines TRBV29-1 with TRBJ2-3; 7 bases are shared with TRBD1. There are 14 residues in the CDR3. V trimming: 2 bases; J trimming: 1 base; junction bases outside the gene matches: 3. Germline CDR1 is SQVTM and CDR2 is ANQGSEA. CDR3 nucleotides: TGCAGCGTTGAAAGGCAGGGGGGCACAGATACGCAGTATTTT. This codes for CSVERQGGTDTQYF.

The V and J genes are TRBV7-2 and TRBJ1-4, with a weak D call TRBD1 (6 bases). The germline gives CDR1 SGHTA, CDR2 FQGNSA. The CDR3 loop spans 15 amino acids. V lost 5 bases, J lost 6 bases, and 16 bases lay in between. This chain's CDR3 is CASSTYRERDEKLFF. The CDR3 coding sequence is TGTGCCAGCAGCACCTACAGGGAGAGGGATGAAAAACTGTTTTTT.

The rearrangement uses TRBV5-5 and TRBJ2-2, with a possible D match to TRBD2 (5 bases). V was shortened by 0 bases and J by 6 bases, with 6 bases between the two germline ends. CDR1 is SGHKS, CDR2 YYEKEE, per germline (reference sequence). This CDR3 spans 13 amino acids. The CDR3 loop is CASSLEGAGELFF. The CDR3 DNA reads TGTGCCAGCAGCTTGGAGGGAGCCGGGGAGCTGTTTTTT.

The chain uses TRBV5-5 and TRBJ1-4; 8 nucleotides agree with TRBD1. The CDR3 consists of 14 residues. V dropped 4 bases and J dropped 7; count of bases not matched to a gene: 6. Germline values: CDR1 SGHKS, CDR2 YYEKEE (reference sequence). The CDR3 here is CASSENRGSEKLFF. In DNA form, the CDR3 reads TGTGCCAGCAGCGAGAACAGGGGGTCTGAAAAACTGTTTTTT.

Here the CDR3 DNA reads TGTGCCAGTAGTATTTCCAGGGGCTCAGATACGCAGTATTTT. Amino acids: CASSISRGSDTQYF. This chain connects TRBV19 to TRBJ2-3; the D gene is possibly TRBD1 (6 bases). This CDR3 has 14 residues. Germline V lookup: CDR1 LNHDA, CDR2 SQIVND (reference sequence). V was trimmed by 3 bases and J by 4 bases, leaving 11 bases between them.

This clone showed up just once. The CDR3 spells CASSQDWGVSNQPQHF. CDR3 bases: TGTGCCAGCAGCCAAGATTGGGGGGTGAGCAATCAGCCCCAGCATTTT. V and J are TRBV4-2 and TRBJ1-5; tentatively, D is TRBD1 (5 bases). V lost 0 bases and J lost 1, with 10 bases in between. Per germline, CDR1 LGHNA and CDR2 YNFKEQ. The CDR3 totals 16 residues.

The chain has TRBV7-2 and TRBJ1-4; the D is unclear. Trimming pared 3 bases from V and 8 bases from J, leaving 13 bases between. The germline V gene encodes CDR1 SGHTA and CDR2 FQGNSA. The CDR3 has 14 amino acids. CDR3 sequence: CASSLAPGREKLFF. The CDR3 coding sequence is TGTGCCAGCAGCTTGGCCCCTGGGCGCGAAAAACTGTTTTTT. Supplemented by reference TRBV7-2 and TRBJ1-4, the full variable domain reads GAGVSQSPSNKVTEKGKDVELRCDPISGHTALYWYRQSLGQGLEFLIYFQGNSAPDKSGLPSDRFSAERTGGSVSTLTIQRTQQEDSAVYLCASSLAPGREKLFFGSGTQLSVL.

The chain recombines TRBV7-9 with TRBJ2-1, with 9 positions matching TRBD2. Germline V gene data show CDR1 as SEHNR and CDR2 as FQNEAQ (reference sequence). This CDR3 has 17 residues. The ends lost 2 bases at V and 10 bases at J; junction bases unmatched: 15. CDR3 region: CASSLIGDKRGVKEQFF. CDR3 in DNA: TGTGCCAGCAGCTTAATCGGGGACAAGCGGGGGGTAAAGGAGCAGTTCTTC. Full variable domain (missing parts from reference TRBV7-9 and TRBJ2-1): DTGVSQNPRHKITKRGQNVTFRCDPISEHNRLYWYRQTLGQGPEFLTYFQNEAQLEKSRLLSDRFSAERPKGSFSTLEIQRTEQGDSAMYLCASSLIGDKRGVKEQFFGPGTRLTVL.

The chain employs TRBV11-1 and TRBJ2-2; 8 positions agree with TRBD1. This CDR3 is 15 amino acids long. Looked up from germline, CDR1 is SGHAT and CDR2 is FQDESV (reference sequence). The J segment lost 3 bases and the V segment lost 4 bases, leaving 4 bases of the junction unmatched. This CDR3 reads CASSSRGPDTGELFF. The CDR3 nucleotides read TGTGCCAGCAGCTCCAGGGGGCCCGACACCGGGGAGCTGTTTTTT.

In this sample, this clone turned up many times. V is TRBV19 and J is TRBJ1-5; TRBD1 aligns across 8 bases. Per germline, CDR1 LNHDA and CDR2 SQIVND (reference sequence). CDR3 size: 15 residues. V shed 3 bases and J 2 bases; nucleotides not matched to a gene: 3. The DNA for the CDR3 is TGTGCCAGTAGTATGGGACAGGTCGGCAATCAGCCCCAGCATTTT. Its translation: CASSMGQVGNQPQHF.

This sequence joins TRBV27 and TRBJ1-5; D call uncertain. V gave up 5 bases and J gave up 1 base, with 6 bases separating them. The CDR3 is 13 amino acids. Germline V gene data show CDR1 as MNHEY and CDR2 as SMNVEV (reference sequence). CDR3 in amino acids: CASSPRSNQPQHF. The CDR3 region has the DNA TGTGCCAGCAGTCCGCGAAGCAATCAGCCCCAGCATTTT.

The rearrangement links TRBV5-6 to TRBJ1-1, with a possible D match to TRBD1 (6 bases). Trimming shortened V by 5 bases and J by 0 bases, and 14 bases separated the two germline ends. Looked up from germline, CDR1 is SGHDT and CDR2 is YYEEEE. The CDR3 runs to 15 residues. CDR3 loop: CASRRHRAMNTEAFF. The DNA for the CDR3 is TGTGCCAGCAGGCGTCACAGGGCCATGAACACTGAAGCTTTCTTT.

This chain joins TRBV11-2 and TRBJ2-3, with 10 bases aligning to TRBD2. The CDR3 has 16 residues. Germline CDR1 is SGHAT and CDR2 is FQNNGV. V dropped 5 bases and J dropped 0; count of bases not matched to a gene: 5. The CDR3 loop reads CASSARTSGSTDTQYF. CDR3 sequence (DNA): TGTGCCAGCAGCGCCCGGACTAGCGGAAGCACAGATACGCAGTATTTT.

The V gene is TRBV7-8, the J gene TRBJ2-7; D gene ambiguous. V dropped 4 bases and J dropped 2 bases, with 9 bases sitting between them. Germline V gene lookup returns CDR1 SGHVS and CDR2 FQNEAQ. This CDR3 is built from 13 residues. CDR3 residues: CASSSRPTYEQYF. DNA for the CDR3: TGTGCCAGCAGCTCGAGGCCTACCTACGAGCAGTACTTC. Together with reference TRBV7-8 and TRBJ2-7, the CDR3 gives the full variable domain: GAGVSQSPRYKVAKRGQDVALRCDPISGHVSLFWYQQALGQGPEFLTYFQNEAQLDKSGLPSDRFFAERPEGSVSTLKIQRTQQEDSAVYLCASSSRPTYEQYFGPGTRLTVT.

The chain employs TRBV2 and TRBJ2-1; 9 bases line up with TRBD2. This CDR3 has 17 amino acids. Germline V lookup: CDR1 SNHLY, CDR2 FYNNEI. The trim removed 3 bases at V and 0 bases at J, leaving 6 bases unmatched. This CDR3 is CASSEFSSGDSYNEQFF. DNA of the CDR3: TGTGCCAGCAGTGAGTTTTCTAGCGGGGACTCCTACAATGAGCAGTTCTTC.

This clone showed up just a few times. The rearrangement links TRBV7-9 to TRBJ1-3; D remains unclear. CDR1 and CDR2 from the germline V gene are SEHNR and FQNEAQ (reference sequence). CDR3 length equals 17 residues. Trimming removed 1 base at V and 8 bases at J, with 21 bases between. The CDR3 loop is CASSLVSAGPRKHTIYF. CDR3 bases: TGTGCCAGCAGCTTAGTCTCAGCCGGTCCTAGGAAACACACCATATATTTT.